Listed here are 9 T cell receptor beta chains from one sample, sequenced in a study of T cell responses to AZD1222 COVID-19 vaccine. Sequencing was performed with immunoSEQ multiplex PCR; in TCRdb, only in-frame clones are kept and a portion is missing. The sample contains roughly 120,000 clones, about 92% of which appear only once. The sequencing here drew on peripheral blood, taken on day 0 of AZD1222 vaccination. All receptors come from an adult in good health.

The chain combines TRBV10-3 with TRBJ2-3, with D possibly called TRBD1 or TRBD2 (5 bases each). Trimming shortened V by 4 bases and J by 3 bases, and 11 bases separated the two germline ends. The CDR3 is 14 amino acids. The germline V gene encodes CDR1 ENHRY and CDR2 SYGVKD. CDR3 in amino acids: CAISGGFGTDTQYF. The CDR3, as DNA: TGTGCCATCAGTGGGGGGTTTGGGACAGATACGCAGTATTTT.

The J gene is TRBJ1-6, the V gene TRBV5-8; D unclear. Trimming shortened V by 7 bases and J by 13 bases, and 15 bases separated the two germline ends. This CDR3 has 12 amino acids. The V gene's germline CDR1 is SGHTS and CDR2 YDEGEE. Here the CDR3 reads CASSPVGNPLHF. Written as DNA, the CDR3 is TGTGCCAGCTCCCCGGTGGGGAACCCCCTCCACTTT.

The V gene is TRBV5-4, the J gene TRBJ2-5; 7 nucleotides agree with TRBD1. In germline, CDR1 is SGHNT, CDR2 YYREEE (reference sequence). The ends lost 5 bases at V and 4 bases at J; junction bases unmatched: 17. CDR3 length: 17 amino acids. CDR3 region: CASSSKTKGQTGETQYF. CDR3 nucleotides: TGTGCCAGCAGTTCGAAAACCAAGGGACAGACAGGAGAGACCCAGTACTTC.

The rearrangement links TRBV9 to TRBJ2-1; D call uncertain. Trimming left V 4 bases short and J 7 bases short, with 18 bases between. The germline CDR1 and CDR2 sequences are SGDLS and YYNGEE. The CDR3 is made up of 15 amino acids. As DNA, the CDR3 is TGTGCCAGCAGCCCTGCCGGCTACCTTGGGAATGAGCAGTTCTTC. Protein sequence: CASSPAGYLGNEQFF.

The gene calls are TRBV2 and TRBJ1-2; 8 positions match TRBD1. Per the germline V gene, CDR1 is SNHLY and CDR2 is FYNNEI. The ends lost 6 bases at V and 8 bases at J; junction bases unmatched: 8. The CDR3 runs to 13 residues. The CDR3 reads CASRDGQGGGYTF. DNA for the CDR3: TGTGCCAGCAGAGACGGACAGGGAGGAGGCTACACCTTC.

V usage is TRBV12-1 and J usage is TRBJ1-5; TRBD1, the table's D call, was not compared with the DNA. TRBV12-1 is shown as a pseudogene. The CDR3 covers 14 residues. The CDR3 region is CASSSRGSGQPQHF. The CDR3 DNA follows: TGTGCCAGCAGCTCCAGGGGTTCAGGCCAGCCCCAGCATTTT.

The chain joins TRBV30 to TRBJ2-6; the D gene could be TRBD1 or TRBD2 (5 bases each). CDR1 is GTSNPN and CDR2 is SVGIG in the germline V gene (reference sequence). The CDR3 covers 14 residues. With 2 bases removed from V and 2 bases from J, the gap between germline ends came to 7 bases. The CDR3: CAWSMGAGANVLTF. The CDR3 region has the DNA TGTGCCTGGAGTATGGGGGCTGGGGCCAACGTCCTGACTTTC.

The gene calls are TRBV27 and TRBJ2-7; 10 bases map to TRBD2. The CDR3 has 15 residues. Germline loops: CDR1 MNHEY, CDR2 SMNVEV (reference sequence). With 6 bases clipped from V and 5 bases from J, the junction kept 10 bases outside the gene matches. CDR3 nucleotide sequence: TGTGCCAGCAGATTAGCGGGAGGCGGGTTAGACGAGCAGTACTTC. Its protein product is CASRLAGGGLDEQYF.

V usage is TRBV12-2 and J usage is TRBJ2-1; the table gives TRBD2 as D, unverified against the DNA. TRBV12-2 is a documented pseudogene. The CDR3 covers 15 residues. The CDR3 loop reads CASRTSGRPYNEQFF. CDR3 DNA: TGTGCAAGTCGGACTAGCGGGAGGCCCTACAATGAGCAGTTCTTC.